A selection of T cell receptor beta chains follows, all from one sample in a study of blood T cell repertoires in COVID-19. Here immunoSEQ multiplex PCR was the method, and the copy in TCRdb shows in-frame clones only, minus some. The table has 40,000 or so clones, around 89% seen once; the top ten hold about 3%. The sample was peripheral blood. Receptors originate from a man aged 50-60 years with active COVID-19. Both conserved end residues are part of each CDR3. A D gene is named only where the DNA matches it firmly. Rows may omit the clone size; those that give it use once, few, many or a size class.

V gene	D gene	J gene	clone size	CDR3 protein	CDR3 DNA
TRBV6-6	TRBD1	TRBJ1-2	-	CASSTETGLANYGYTF	TGTGCCAGCAGTACCGAGACAGGGCTAGCTAACTATGGCTACACCTTC
TRBV10-1	TRBD2	TRBJ2-3	-	CASSGSSRGGQDTQYF	TGCGCCAGCAGTGGATCTTCGCGGGGGGGCCAAGATACGCAGTATTTT
TRBV10-2	-	TRBJ2-1	-	CASSGGQEYNEQFF	TGCGCCAGCAGTGGGGGGCAGGAGTACAATGAGCAGTTCTTC
TRBV6-5	-	TRBJ1-2	-	CASVDTGGNYGYTF	TGTGCCAGCGTTGATACGGGGGGAAACTATGGCTACACCTTC
TRBV7-9	-	TRBJ2-7	-	CASSLVLAGRYEQYF	TGTGCCAGCAGCTTAGTTTTGGCAGGGAGGTACGAGCAGTACTTC
TRBV5-1	TRBD1	TRBJ2-7	-	CASSLREGTGAGEQYF	TGCGCCAGCAGCCTTCGAGAAGGGACAGGGGCAGGCGAGCAGTACTTC
TRBV29-1	-	TRBJ2-7	-	CSVRQGPYEQYF	TGCAGCGTCCGTCAGGGTCCCTACGAGCAGTACTTC
TRBV7-9	-	TRBJ1-2	-	CASSVGTSLGYTF	TGTGCCAGCAGCGTCGGGACATCATTAGGCTACACCTTC
TRBV5-1	TRBD1	TRBJ2-5	-	CASSSGQGGETQYF	TGCGCCAGCAGCTCCGGACAGGGGGGAGAGACCCAGTACTTC
TRBV15	TRBD2	TRBJ2-2	-	CATSRELAGAGELFF	TGTGCCACCAGCAGAGAACTAGCGGGGGCCGGGGAGCTGTTTTTT
TRBV3-1/TRBV3-2	-	TRBJ2-7	-	CASSQPRRPGYEQYF	TGTGCCAGCAGCCAACCCCGACGTCCCGGGTACGAGCAGTACTTC
TRBV7-9	TRBD1	TRBJ2-6	-	CASSRTGGMSGANVLTF	TGTGCCAGCAGCAGGACAGGGGGCATGTCTGGGGCCAACGTCCTGACTTTC
TRBV30	-	TRBJ1-1	once	CACRDKRNTEAFF	TGTGCCTGCCGGGACAAGCGGAACACTGAAGCTTTCTTT
TRBV2	TRBD1	TRBJ1-2	-	CASSDTGTGSHGYTF	TGTGCCAGCAGTGATACCGGGACAGGGTCCCATGGCTACACCTTC
TRBV5-1	-	TRBJ1-1	-	CASSLVQGGRTEAFF	TGCGCCAGCAGCTTGGTGCAGGGTGGGCGCACTGAAGCTTTCTTT
TRBV15	-	TRBJ1-2	-	CATSSRGFGYTF	TGTGCCACCAGTTCTAGGGGTTTTGGCTACACCTTC
TRBV28	TRBD1	TRBJ1-1	-	CASSQGQRNTEAFF	TGTGCCAGCAGTCAGGGACAGCGGAACACTGAAGCTTTCTTT
TRBV7-2	TRBD2	TRBJ2-1	-	CASSLGTSNSYNEQFF	TGTGCCAGCAGCTTAGGGACTAGCAACTCCTACAATGAGCAGTTCTTC
TRBV6-2/TRBV6-3	TRBD1	TRBJ2-2	medium-sized	CASSSGQVHTGELFF	TGTGCCAGCAGTTCCGGACAGGTTCACACCGGGGAGCTGTTTTTT
TRBV9	-	TRBJ2-2	few	CASSPRGITGELFF	TGTGCCAGCAGCCCTCGCGGCATCACCGGGGAGCTGTTTTTT
TRBV7-8	TRBD1	TRBJ2-7	once	CASSILRTGSRTYEQYF	TGTGCCAGCAGCATATTAAGGACAGGGAGTAGGACCTACGAGCAGTACTTC
TRBV7-2	-	TRBJ1-4	-	CASSFGANDEKLFF	TGTGCCAGCAGCTTTGGGGCTAATGATGAAAAACTGTTTTTT
TRBV7-8	-	TRBJ2-7	-	CASSPRDSSYEQYF	TGTGCCAGCAGCCCCCGAGACAGTTCCTACGAGCAGTACTTC
TRBV19	-	TRBJ2-3	-	CASSPIRLTSTDTQYF	TGTGCCAGTAGCCCCATACGACTAACGAGCACAGATACGCAGTATTTT
TRBV5-4	TRBD1	TRBJ2-7	-	CASSSDGTGGWEQYF	TGTGCCAGCAGCTCGGACGGGACAGGGGGCTGGGAGCAGTACTTC
TRBV3-1/TRBV3-2	-	TRBJ1-1	-	CASSRSAAEAFF	TGTGCCAGCAGCCGAAGCGCGGCTGAAGCTTTCTTT
TRBV6-5	TRBD1	TRBJ1-1	-	CASSLNYQGATEAFF	TGTGCCAGCAGTCTTAACTACCAGGGGGCAACTGAAGCTTTCTTT
TRBV6-5	-	TRBJ1-6	medium-sized	CASSYSGTSPLHF	TGTGCCAGCAGTTACTCCGGTACTTCACCCCTCCACTTT
TRBV28	TRBD1	TRBJ1-4	-	CASYSPGTGNEKLFF	TGTGCCAGCTATTCCCCCGGGACAGGGAACGAAAAACTGTTTTTT
TRBV11-2	TRBD2	TRBJ2-7	-	CASSLEAGGTSSYEQYF	TGTGCCAGCAGCTTAGAGGCGGGGGGGACGAGCTCCTACGAGCAGTACTTC
TRBV7-3	-	TRBJ2-2	-	CATRRQADTGELFF	TGTGCCACCCGACGGCAGGCCGATACCGGGGAGCTGTTTTTT
TRBV9	-	TRBJ2-7	-	CASSPVWPPGEQYF	TGTGCCAGCAGCCCAGTCTGGCCGCCTGGTGAGCAGTACTTC
TRBV14	TRBD2	TRBJ2-1	-	CASSLAGEYNEQFF	TGTGCCAGCAGCCTAGCGGGGGAGTACAATGAGCAGTTCTTC
TRBV6-5	TRBD1	TRBJ2-7	-	CASSRTGSYEQYF	TGTGCCAGCAGTCGGACAGGTTCCTACGAGCAGTACTTC
TRBV7-9	TRBD1	TRBJ1-1	-	CASSTYRGRGYTEAFF	TGTGCCAGCAGCACCTACAGGGGGCGAGGTTACACTGAAGCTTTCTTT
TRBV6-4	TRBD1	TRBJ2-3	few	CASSDSDRGPDTQYF	TGTGCCAGCAGTGACTCGGACAGGGGGCCAGATACGCAGTATTTT
TRBV18	-	TRBJ2-7	-	CASSPVSEGYEQYF	TGTGCCAGCTCACCCGTATCCGAGGGTTACGAGCAGTACTTC
TRBV6-2/TRBV6-3	-	TRBJ1-4	-	CASSPRDPGDEKLFF	TGTGCCAGCAGTCCGCGGGACCCGGGGGATGAAAAACTGTTTTTT
TRBV4-3	-	TRBJ2-3	few	CASSQSRGGADTQYF	TGCGCCAGCAGCCAATCGAGGGGGGGGGCGGATACGCAGTATTTT
TRBV7-7	TRBD2	TRBJ2-1	once	CASSLRAGTSGGNEQFF	TGTGCTAGCAGCTTGAGGGCCGGGACTAGCGGGGGGAATGAGCAGTTCTTC
TRBV29-1	-	TRBJ2-3	-	CSGAYSPSRTDTQYF	TGCAGCGGAGCCTACAGCCCTTCTCGCACAGATACGCAGTATTTT